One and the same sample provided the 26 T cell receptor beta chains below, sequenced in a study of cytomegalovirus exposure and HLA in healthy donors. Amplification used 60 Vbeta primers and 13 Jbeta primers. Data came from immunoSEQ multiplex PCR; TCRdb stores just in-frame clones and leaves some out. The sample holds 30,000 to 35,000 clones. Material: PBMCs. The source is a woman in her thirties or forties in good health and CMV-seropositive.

The CDR3 loop is CASSGRANYGYTF. In nucleotides, the CDR3 is TGTGCCAGCAGCGGCCGCGCTAACTATGGCTACACCTTC. The chain employs TRBV9 and TRBJ1-2; D is ambiguous. Germline CDR1 is SGDLS and CDR2 is YYNGEE. The CDR3 runs 13 residues. The V and J ends lost 3 bases and 0 bases respectively, with 6 bases between them.

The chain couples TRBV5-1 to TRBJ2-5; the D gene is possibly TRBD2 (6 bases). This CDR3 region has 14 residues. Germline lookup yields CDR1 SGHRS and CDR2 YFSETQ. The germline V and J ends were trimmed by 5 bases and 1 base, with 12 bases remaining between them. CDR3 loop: CASSMGGPQETQYF. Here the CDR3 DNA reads TGCGCCAGCAGTATGGGGGGTCCCCAAGAGACCCAGTACTTC.

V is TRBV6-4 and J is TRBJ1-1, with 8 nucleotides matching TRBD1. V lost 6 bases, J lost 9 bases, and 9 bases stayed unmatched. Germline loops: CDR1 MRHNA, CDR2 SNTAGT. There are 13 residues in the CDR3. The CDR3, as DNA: TGTGCCAGCAGCCAAGGACAGGGCTCTAAAGCTTTCTTT. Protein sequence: CASSQGQGSKAFF.

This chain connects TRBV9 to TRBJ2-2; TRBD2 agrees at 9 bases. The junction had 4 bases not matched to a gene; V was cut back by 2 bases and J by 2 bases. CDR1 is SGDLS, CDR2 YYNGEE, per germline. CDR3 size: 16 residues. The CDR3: CASSVSSGINTGELFF. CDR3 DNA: TGTGCCAGCAGCGTCTCTAGCGGGATAAACACCGGGGAGCTGTTTTTT.

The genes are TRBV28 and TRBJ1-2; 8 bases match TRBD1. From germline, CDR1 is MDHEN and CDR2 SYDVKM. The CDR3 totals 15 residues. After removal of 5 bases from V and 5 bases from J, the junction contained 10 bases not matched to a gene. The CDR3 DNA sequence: TGTGCCAGCAGTAGACCCGGACAGGGAAGATATGGCTACACCTTC. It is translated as CASSRPGQGRYGYTF.

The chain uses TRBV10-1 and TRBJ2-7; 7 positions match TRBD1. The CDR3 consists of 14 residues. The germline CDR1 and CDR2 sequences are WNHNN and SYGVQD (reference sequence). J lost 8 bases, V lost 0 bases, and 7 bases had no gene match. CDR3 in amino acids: CASSESRDSVKQYF. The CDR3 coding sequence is TGCGCCAGCAGTGAGTCCCGGGACAGCGTTAAGCAGTACTTC.

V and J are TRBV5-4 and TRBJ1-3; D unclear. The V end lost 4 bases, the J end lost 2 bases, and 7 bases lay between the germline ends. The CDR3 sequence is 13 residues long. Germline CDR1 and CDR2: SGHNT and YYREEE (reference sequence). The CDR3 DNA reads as TGTGCCAGCAGCCCACAAGCTGGAAACACCATATATTTT. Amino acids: CASSPQAGNTIYF. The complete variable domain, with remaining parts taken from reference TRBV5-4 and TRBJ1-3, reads ETGVTQSPTHLIKTRGQQVTLRCSSQSGHNTVSWYQQALGQGPQFIFQYYREEENGRGNFPPRFSGLQFPNYSSELNVNALELDDSALYLCASSPQAGNTIYFGEGSWLTVV.

CDR3 nucleotide sequence: TGTGCCAGCAGTCAGTCGGACAGGGTGTATCAATCACCCCTCCACTTT. Protein sequence: CASSQSDRVYQSPLHF. J is TRBJ1-6 and V is TRBV28; 8 bases are shared with TRBD1. The CDR3 consists of 16 residues. V lost 5 bases and J lost 10; bases outside the gene matches: 13. Germline loops: CDR1 MDHEN, CDR2 SYDVKM.

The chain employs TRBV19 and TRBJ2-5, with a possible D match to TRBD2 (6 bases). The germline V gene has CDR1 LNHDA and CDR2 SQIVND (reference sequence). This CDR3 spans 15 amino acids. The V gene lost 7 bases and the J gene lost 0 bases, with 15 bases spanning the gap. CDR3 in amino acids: CASTSGSGYQETQYF. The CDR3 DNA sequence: TGTGCCAGTACCTCGGGCAGCGGGTACCAAGAGACCCAGTACTTC.

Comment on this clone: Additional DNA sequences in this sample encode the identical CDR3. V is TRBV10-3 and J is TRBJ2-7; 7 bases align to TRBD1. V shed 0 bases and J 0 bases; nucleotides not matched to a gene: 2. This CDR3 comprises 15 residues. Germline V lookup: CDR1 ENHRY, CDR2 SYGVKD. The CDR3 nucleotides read TGTGCCATCAGTGAGTCGGGACAGATCTCCTACGAGCAGTACTTC. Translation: CAISESGQISYEQYF.

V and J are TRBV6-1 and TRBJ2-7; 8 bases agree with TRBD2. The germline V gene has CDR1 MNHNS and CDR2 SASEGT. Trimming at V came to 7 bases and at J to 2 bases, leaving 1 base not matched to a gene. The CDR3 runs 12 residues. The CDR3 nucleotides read TGTGCCAGCACGGGGGGGCCCTACGAGCAGTACTTC. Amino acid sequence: CASTGGPYEQYF.

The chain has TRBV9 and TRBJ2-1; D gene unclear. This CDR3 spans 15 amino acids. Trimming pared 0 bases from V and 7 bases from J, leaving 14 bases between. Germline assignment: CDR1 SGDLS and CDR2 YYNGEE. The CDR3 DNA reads TGTGCCAGCAGCGTAGGTCACCGTAGCAAAAATGAGCAGTTCTTC. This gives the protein CASSVGHRSKNEQFF.

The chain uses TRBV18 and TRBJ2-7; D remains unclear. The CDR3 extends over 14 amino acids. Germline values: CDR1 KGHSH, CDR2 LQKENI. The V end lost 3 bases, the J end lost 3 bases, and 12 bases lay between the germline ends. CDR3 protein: CASSPQAPLYEQYF. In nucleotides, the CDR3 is TGTGCCAGCTCACCCCAGGCGCCACTCTACGAGCAGTACTTC.

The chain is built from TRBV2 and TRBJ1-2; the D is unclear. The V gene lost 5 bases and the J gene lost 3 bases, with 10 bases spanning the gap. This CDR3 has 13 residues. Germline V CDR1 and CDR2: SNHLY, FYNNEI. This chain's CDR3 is CASSRWADYGYTF. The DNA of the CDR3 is TGTGCCAGCAGTAGGTGGGCCGACTATGGCTACACCTTC. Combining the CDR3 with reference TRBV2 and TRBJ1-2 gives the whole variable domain EPEVTQTPSHQVTQMGQEVILRCVPISNHLYFYWYRQILGQKVEFLVSFYNNEISEKSEIFDDQFSVERPDGSNFTLKIRSTKLEDSAMYFCASSRWADYGYTFGSGTRLTVV.

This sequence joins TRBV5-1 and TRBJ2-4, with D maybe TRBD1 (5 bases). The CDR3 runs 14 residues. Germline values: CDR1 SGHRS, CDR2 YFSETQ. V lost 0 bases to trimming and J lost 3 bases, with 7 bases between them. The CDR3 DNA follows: TGCGCCAGCAGCTTGGCAGGGTTCAAAAACATTCAGTACTTC. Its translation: CASSLAGFKNIQYF. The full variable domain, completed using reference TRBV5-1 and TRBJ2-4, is KAGVTQTPRYLIKTRGQQVTLSCSPISGHRSVSWYQQTPGQGLQFLFEYFSETQRNKGNFPGRFSGRQFSNSRSEMNVSTLELGDSALYLCASSLAGFKNIQYFGAGTRLSVL.

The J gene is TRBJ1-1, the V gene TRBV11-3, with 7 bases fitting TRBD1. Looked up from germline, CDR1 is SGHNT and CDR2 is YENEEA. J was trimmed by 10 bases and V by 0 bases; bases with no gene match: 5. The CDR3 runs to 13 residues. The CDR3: CASSLDRTGAAFF. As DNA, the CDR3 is TGTGCCAGCAGCTTAGACCGGACAGGCGCAGCTTTCTTT.

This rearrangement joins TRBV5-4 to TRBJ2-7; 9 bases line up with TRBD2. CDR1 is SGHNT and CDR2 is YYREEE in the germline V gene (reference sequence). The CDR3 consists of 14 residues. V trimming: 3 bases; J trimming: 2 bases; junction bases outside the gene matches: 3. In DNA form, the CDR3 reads TGTGCCAGCAGCTCGGGCGGGGGGGCCTACGAGCAGTACTTC. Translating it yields CASSSGGGAYEQYF.

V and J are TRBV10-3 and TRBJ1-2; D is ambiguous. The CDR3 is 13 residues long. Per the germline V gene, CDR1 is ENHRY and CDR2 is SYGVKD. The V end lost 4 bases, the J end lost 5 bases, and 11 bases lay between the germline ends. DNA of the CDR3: TGTGCCATCAGTGGCGAGGGAATTTATGGCTACACCTTC. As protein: CAISGEGIYGYTF.

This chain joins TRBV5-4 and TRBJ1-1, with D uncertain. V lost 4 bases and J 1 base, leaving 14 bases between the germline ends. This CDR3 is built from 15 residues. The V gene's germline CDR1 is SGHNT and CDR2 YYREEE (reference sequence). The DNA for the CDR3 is TGTGCCAGCAGCCCCTCCCCCGGGAGGAACACTGAAGCTTTCTTT. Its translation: CASSPSPGRNTEAFF. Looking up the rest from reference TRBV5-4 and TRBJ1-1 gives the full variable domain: ETGVTQSPTHLIKTRGQQVTLRCSSQSGHNTVSWYQQALGQGPQFIFQYYREEENGRGNFPPRFSGLQFPNYSSELNVNALELDDSALYLCASSPSPGRNTEAFFGQGTRLTVV.

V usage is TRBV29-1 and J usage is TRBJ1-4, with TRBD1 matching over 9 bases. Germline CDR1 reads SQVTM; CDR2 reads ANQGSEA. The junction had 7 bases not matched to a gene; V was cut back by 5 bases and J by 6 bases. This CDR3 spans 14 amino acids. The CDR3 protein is CSVHTGGWDEKLFF. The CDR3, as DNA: TGCAGCGTTCACACAGGGGGCTGGGATGAAAAACTGTTTTTT. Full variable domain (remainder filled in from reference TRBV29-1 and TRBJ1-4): SAVISQKPSRDICQRGTSLTIQCQVDSQVTMMFWYRQQPGQSLTLIATANQGSEATYESGFVIDKFPISRPNLTFSTLTVSNMSPEDSSIYLCSVHTGGWDEKLFFGSGTQLSVL.

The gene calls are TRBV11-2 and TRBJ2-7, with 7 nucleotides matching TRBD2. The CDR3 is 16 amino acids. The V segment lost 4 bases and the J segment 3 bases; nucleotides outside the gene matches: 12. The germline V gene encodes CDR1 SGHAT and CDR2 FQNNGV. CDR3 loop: CASSSVRGEGDYEQYF. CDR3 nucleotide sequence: TGTGCCAGCAGCTCAGTACGGGGGGAAGGGGACTACGAGCAGTACTTC.

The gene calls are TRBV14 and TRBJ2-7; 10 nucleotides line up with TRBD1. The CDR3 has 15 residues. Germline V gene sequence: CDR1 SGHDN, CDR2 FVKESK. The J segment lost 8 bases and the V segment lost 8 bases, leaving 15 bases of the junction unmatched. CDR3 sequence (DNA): TGTGCCAGCGGACCTGGGACAGGGGCTACCTCGCAGCAGTACTTC. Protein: CASGPGTGATSQQYF. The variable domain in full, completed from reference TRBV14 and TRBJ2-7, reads EAGVTQFPSHSVIEKGQTVTLRCDPISGHDNLYWYRRVMGKEIKFLLHFVKESKQDESGMPNNRFLAERTGGTYSTLKVQPAELEDSGVYFCASGPGTGATSQQYFGPGTRLTVT.

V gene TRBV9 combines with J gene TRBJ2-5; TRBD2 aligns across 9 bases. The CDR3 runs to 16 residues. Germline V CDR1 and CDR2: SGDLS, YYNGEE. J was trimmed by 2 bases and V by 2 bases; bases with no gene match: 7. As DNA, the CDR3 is TGTGCCAGCAGCGTGGGACTAGCAGACGCACAAGAGACCCAGTACTTC. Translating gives CASSVGLADAQETQYF. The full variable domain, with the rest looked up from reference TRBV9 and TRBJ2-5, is DSGVTQTPKHLITATGQRVTLRCSPRSGDLSVYWYQQSLDQGLQFLIQYYNGEERAKGNILERFSAQQFPDLHSELNLSSLELGDSALYFCASSVGLADAQETQYFGPGTRLLVL.

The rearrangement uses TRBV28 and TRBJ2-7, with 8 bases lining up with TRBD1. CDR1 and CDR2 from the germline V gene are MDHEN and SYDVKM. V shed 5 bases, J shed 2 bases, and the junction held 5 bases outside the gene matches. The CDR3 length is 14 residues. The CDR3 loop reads CASSRQGRTYEQYF. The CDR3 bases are TGTGCCAGCAGTCGACAGGGGAGGACCTACGAGCAGTACTTC.

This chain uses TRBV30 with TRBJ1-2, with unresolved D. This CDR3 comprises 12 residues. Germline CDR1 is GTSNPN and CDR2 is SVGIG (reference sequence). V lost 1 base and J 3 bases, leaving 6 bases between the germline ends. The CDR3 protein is CAWSAIDYGYTF. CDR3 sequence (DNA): TGTGCCTGGAGTGCGATAGACTATGGCTACACCTTC.

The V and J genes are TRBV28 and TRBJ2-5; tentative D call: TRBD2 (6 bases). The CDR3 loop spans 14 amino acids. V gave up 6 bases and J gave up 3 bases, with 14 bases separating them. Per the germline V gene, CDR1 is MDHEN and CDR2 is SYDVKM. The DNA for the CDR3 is TGTGCCAGCAGAAATCCGGGACTTAAAGAGACCCAGTACTTC. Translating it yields CASRNPGLKETQYF.